The 18 T cell receptor beta chains reported below all come from one sample, sequenced in a study of STAT5B mutations in CD4+ large granular lymphocyte leukemia. Method: immunoSEQ multiplex PCR; TCRdb's copy keeps in-frame clones and lacks some. The sample lists nearly 35,000 clones; around 67% were seen once. Material for sequencing was CD4+ T cells from blood buffy coats. The receptors come from a human donor in good health.

This clone was found a few times. The DNA for the CDR3 is TGTGCCAGCAGGTCCATCGGACAGCCAGCTTTCTTT. Protein product: CASRSIGQPAFF. The chain combines TRBV27 with TRBJ1-1, with a tentative D call TRBD1 (6 bases). This CDR3 has 12 residues. Germline CDR1 and CDR2: MNHEY and SMNVEV (reference sequence). V gave up 6 bases and J gave up 10 bases, with 15 bases separating them.

The CDR3 protein is CASSETDKQEAFF. Here the CDR3 DNA reads TGCGCCAGCAGTGAGACAGACAAACAAGAAGCTTTCTTT. The rearrangement uses TRBV10-1 and TRBJ1-1; D remains ambiguous. This CDR3 spans 13 amino acids. Trimming cost V 2 bases and J 8 bases, with 12 bases left between them. Germline V gene data show CDR1 as WNHNN and CDR2 as SYGVQD (reference sequence).

This clone was picked up one time. The V and J genes are TRBV23-1 and TRBJ2-5, with TRBD1 identical over 9 bases. TRBV23-1 is noted as an ORF with a role that remains uncertain. The CDR3 runs to 15 residues. V gave up 6 bases and J gave up 3 bases; unmatched junction bases: 8. CDR3 region: CASRRDRERKETQYF. The CDR3 coding sequence is TGCGCCAGCAGACGGGACAGGGAAAGAAAAGAGACCCAGTACTTC.

The chain employs TRBV29-1 and TRBJ2-3; 8 bases agree with TRBD2. The germline gives CDR1 SQVTM, CDR2 ANQGSEA. CDR3 length: 14 residues. V lost 4 bases and J lost 4; bases outside the gene matches: 7. The CDR3 region has the DNA TGCAGCGTTGGCATGTCGGGGGGGCCAGATACGCAGTATTTT. Protein: CSVGMSGGPDTQYF.

The chain couples TRBV2 to TRBJ2-6; perhaps TRBD1 as D (5 bases). Germline CDR1 SNHLY, CDR2 FYNNEI. V was cut by 3 bases and J by 0 bases, with 6 bases left in between. The CDR3 extends over 15 amino acids. CDR3 DNA: TGTGCCAGCAGTGAGACAGACTCTGGGGCCAACGTCCTGACTTTC. Amino acid sequence: CASSETDSGANVLTF.

In its sample, this clone was seen a few times. CDR3 nucleotide sequence: TGCGCCACCAGGAAAGACGACAGGGATGGAATCCCTTTACAGCCCCAGCATTTT. Protein product: CATRKDDRDGIPLQPQHF. The chain employs TRBV10-1 and TRBJ1-5; 7 nucleotides match TRBD1. V gave up 10 bases and J gave up 7 bases; unmatched junction bases: 25. Germline CDR1 is WNHNN and CDR2 is SYGVQD (reference sequence). The CDR3 runs 18 residues.

CDR3 sequence reads: CASSMDRGGYNEQFF. The CDR3 DNA reads TGTGCCAGTAGTATGGACAGGGGGGGTTACAATGAGCAGTTCTTC. The V and J genes are TRBV19 and TRBJ2-1; TRBD1 matches 10 bases. The CDR3 consists of 15 residues. Trimming cost V 3 bases and J 4 bases; bases outside gene matches: 3. CDR1 LNHDA and CDR2 SQIVND come from the germline V gene (reference sequence).

The rearrangement links TRBV7-2 to TRBJ2-3, with 8 bases fitting TRBD2. The germline CDR1 and CDR2 sequences are SGHTA and FQGNSA. The CDR3 has 17 residues. J lost 5 bases, V lost 1 base, and 11 bases had no gene match. The CDR3 is CASSLVVAGTLGDTQYF. The CDR3 DNA sequence: TGTGCCAGCAGCTTAGTGGTAGCGGGGACTCTCGGAGATACGCAGTATTTT.

The genes are TRBV7-2 and TRBJ2-2, with 11 bases lining up with TRBD2. The CDR3 contains 16 residues. Unmatched junction bases numbered 8, after V lost 5 bases and J lost 6 bases. CDR1 is SGHTA, CDR2 FQGNSA, per germline. The CDR3 protein is CASSPLAGGIAGELFF. In nucleotides, the CDR3 is TGTGCCAGCAGCCCCCTAGCGGGGGGAATCGCCGGGGAGCTGTTTTTT.

The gene calls are TRBV7-8 and TRBJ2-3; D not resolved. Trimming left V 1 base short and J 4 bases short, with 9 bases between. Germline loops: CDR1 SGHVS, CDR2 FQNEAQ. This CDR3 comprises 14 residues. The CDR3: CASSLVRVPDTQYF. The CDR3 DNA reads as TGTGCCAGCAGCTTAGTTCGGGTCCCAGATACGCAGTATTTT.

V and J are TRBV9 and TRBJ2-1, with a weak D call TRBD2 (6 bases). The V end lost 2 bases, the J end lost 0 bases, and 12 bases lay between the germline ends. The CDR3 has 16 amino acids. CDR1 and CDR2 from the germline V gene are SGDLS and YYNGEE. CDR3 bases: TGTGCCAGCAGCGTCCTGCACGGGAGCTCCTACAATGAGCAGTTCTTC. It yields the protein CASSVLHGSSYNEQFF.

The chain combines TRBV7-3 with TRBJ2-2; TRBD2 is a possible D gene (6 bases). This CDR3 region has 18 residues. The germline V and J ends were trimmed by 5 bases and 2 bases, with 21 bases remaining between them. Germline values: CDR1 SGHTA, CDR2 FQGTGA. The CDR3 region has the DNA TGTGCCAGCAGCCCGTTGCCCGTGGCGGGGCTTAACACCGGGGAGCTGTTTTTT. It codes for CASSPLPVAGLNTGELFF. Looking up the rest from reference TRBV7-3 and TRBJ2-2 gives the full variable domain: GAGVSQTPSNKVTEKGKYVELRCDPISGHTALYWYRQSLGQGPEFLIYFQGTGAADDSGLPNDRFFAVRPEGSVSTLKIQRTERGDSAVYLCASSPLPVAGLNTGELFFGEGSRLTVL.

The chain joins TRBV25-1 to TRBJ2-1, with D perhaps matching TRBD2 (5 bases). CDR3 size: 15 residues. V lost 3 bases and J lost 7, with 16 bases in between. Germline V gene sequence: CDR1 MGHDK, CDR2 SYGVNS. The CDR3 DNA sequence: TGTGCCAGCAGTGACCGGACGGCGGGTCGGAATGAGCAGTTCTTC. Encoded protein: CASSDRTAGRNEQFF.

This clone appeared a few times. The chain recombines TRBV19 with TRBJ2-7; 7 bases fit TRBD1. After removal of 3 bases from V and 2 bases from J, the junction contained 4 bases not matched to a gene. This CDR3 comprises 14 residues. Germline V gene sequence: CDR1 LNHDA, CDR2 SQIVND (reference sequence). CDR3 in DNA: TGTGCCAGTAGTATCCCCGACAGGGCCTACGAGCAGTACTTC. It encodes CASSIPDRAYEQYF.

The chain is built from TRBV27 and TRBJ1-1; a possible D gene is TRBD1 (5 bases). V was cut by 9 bases and J by 0 bases, with 17 bases left in between. Germline V lookup: CDR1 MNHEY, CDR2 SMNVEV (reference sequence). This CDR3 region has 15 residues. The CDR3 protein is CASQTATGVNTEAFF. In DNA, the CDR3 is TGTGCCAGTCAGACAGCGACGGGGGTGAACACTGAAGCTTTCTTT.

The CDR3 DNA follows: TGTGCCAGCAGTTACGGGGGGGCGGCTCAGCCCCAGCATTTT. Translated, it gives CASSYGGAAQPQHF. The chain joins TRBV6-6 to TRBJ1-5; perhaps TRBD1 as D (6 bases). This CDR3 is built from 14 residues. Trimming pared 2 bases from V and 6 bases from J, leaving 11 bases between. In germline, CDR1 is MNHNY, CDR2 SVGAGI (reference sequence).

The chain carries TRBV2 and TRBJ2-2, with D possibly TRBD2 on 6 matching bases. The CDR3 extends over 16 amino acids. The V gene's germline CDR1 is SNHLY and CDR2 FYNNEI. Trimming stripped 9 bases from V and 8 bases from J, with 25 bases between. DNA of the CDR3: TGTGCCAGAGAGGCGGGACCCCCATCGAAAGCGGGGGAGCTGTTTTTT. It codes for CAREAGPPSKAGELFF.

This rearrangement joins TRBV7-6 to TRBJ2-2; 9 bases fit TRBD1. CDR1 and CDR2 from the germline V gene are SGHVS and FNYEAQ. V trimming: 7 bases; J trimming: 7 bases; junction bases outside the gene matches: 13. This CDR3 is built from 16 residues. The CDR3 sequence is CASKEGQGISSGELFF. The CDR3 nucleotides read TGTGCCAGCAAGGAGGGACAGGGCATCAGTAGCGGGGAGCTGTTTTTT.